The 20 T cell receptor beta chains presented below share a single source sample, sequenced in a study of control samples from healthy donors and cancer patients. Clones were read by immunoSEQ multiplex PCR, and TCRdb kept only the in-frame ones, dropping some. This table holds about 150,000 clones, 85% to 90% found once. The sequenced material came from blood. The receptors were sampled from a man younger than 35 in good health.

This chain connects TRBV18 to TRBJ2-7; TRBD1 agrees at 12 bases. V gave up 6 bases and J gave up 7 bases; unmatched junction bases: 13. The CDR3 consists of 16 residues. CDR1 and CDR2 from the germline V gene are KGHSH and LQKENI. The CDR3 is CASSLSGTGGLREQYF. In nucleotides, the CDR3 is TGTGCCAGCTCGCTTAGCGGGACAGGGGGCCTAAGAGAGCAGTACTTC.

This chain connects TRBV28 to TRBJ1-2, with D possibly matching TRBD1 (5 bases). The ends were cut back, 5 bases at V and 7 bases at J, with 17 bases in the middle. Germline V CDR1 and CDR2: MDHEN, SYDVKM. The CDR3 totals 14 residues. CDR3 loop: CASSGGTSDRGYTF. The CDR3 region has the DNA TGTGCCAGCAGTGGCGGGACGTCTGACCGTGGCTACACCTTC.

The genes are TRBV6-6 and TRBJ1-4, with D unclear. Trimming left V 6 bases short and J 0 bases short, with 11 bases between. Germline CDR1 and CDR2: MNHNY and SVGAGI (reference sequence). The CDR3 loop spans 15 amino acids. In DNA, the CDR3 is TGTGCCAGCAGACCCCCGGGAACAACTAATGAAAAACTGTTTTTT. This codes for CASRPPGTTNEKLFF.

The V call is TRBV4-2, the J call TRBJ2-3; 12 positions match TRBD2. The V gene's germline CDR1 is LGHNA and CDR2 YNFKEQ. This CDR3 has 18 amino acids. The J segment lost 5 bases and the V segment lost 1 base, leaving 10 bases of the junction unmatched. DNA for the CDR3: TGTGCCAGCAGCCAAGCCCCGTCTAGCGGGGGGGCCAAAGATACGCAGTATTTT. It encodes CASSQAPSSGGAKDTQYF.

The gene calls are TRBV19 and TRBJ1-2, with a tentative D call TRBD1 (5 bases). The germline gives CDR1 LNHDA, CDR2 SQIVND (reference sequence). V was pared by 5 bases and J by 5 bases, with 15 bases between. There are 14 residues in the CDR3. DNA for the CDR3: TGTGCCAGTAGTCTCCCCGGGGGTAATTATGGCTACACCTTC. Protein product: CASSLPGGNYGYTF.

The chain combines TRBV5-5 with TRBJ1-1; TRBD1 matches at 8 bases. The ends lost 0 bases at V and 0 bases at J; junction bases unmatched: 1. Germline values: CDR1 SGHKS, CDR2 YYEKEE (reference sequence). The CDR3 runs 15 residues. CDR3 DNA: TGTGCCAGCAGCTTGGTACAGGGGGTGAACACTGAAGCTTTCTTT. This gives the protein CASSLVQGVNTEAFF.

CDR3 in DNA: TGTGCCAGCAGTCCCCTAGTGGAGTTCGCAGATACGCAGTATTTT. This gives the protein CASSPLVEFADTQYF. This rearrangement joins TRBV28 to TRBJ2-3; D is unresolved. The V gene's germline CDR1 is MDHEN and CDR2 SYDVKM. The germline V and J ends were trimmed by 5 bases and 4 bases, with 16 bases remaining between them. CDR3 size: 15 residues.

V and J are TRBV19 and TRBJ2-7; D is ambiguous. This CDR3 contains 14 residues. Looked up from germline, CDR1 is LNHDA and CDR2 is SQIVND (reference sequence). The germline V and J ends were trimmed by 6 bases and 2 bases, with 14 bases remaining between them. The DNA for the CDR3 is TGTGCCAGTAGGTCCCGGACGCCGACCTACGAGCAGTACTTC. Residues: CASRSRTPTYEQYF.

This clone has just one count. This rearrangement joins TRBV19 to TRBJ1-1; TRBD1 might be the D (6 bases). V lost 9 bases, J lost 1 base, and 15 bases lay in between. Germline CDR1 and CDR2: LNHDA and SQIVND (reference sequence). The CDR3 is 14 amino acids. The CDR3, as DNA: TGTGCCAGCGAGGCGGGGGCGGCGAACACTGAAGCTTTCTTT. It is translated as CASEAGAANTEAFF.

In its sample, this clone was seen a few times. The chain links TRBV12-3 or TRBV12-4 to TRBJ1-5; D possibly corresponds to TRBD1 (5 bases). CDR3 length equals 13 residues. V dropped 3 bases and J dropped 8 bases, with 11 bases sitting between them. CDR3 region: CASSFGTWEPQHF. The CDR3, as DNA: TGTGCCAGCAGTTTCGGGACTTGGGAGCCCCAGCATTTT.

The rearrangement links TRBV5-4 to TRBJ2-1; 16 positions match TRBD2. CDR1 is SGHNT, CDR2 YYREEE, per germline (reference sequence). J gave up 12 bases and V 4 bases, and 10 bases lay outside the gene matches. The CDR3 is made up of 16 amino acids. DNA for the CDR3: TGTGCCAGCAGCGGGGCCGGGACTAGCGGGGGGGCCCTGCAGTTCTTC. Translated: CASSGAGTSGGALQFF.

The chain has TRBV2 and TRBJ1-3; tentative D call: TRBD1 (5 bases). CDR1 is SNHLY, CDR2 FYNNEI, per germline. The germline V and J ends were trimmed by 5 bases and 2 bases, with 10 bases remaining between them. The CDR3 extends over 14 amino acids. CDR3 residues: CASSLRDPGNTIYF. The DNA for the CDR3 is TGTGCCAGCAGTCTCAGGGATCCTGGAAACACCATATATTTT.

The V and J genes are TRBV20-1 and TRBJ1-1; D is undetermined. CDR3 size: 11 residues. Per germline, CDR1 DFQATT and CDR2 SNEGSKA (reference sequence). With 6 bases removed from V and 3 bases from J, the gap between germline ends came to 8 bases. The CDR3 here is CSAWRDTEAFF. In DNA form, the CDR3 reads TGCAGTGCATGGAGGGACACTGAAGCTTTCTTT.

The chain has TRBV2 and TRBJ1-6, with D perhaps matching TRBD1 (5 bases). Germline V gene lookup returns CDR1 SNHLY and CDR2 FYNNEI. Between the trimmed V and J ends, which lost 4 bases and 6 bases, there was a span of 7 bases. The CDR3 sequence is 13 residues long. The DNA of the CDR3 is TGTGCCAGCAGTGGAGACAGTAATTCACCCCTCCACTTT. Its protein product is CASSGDSNSPLHF.

Of note for this clone: Germline and junction disagree at one end, which may indicate a read error. This sequence joins TRBV23-1 and TRBJ2-2, with 7 positions matching TRBD1. TRBV23-1 belongs to the ORF category, with a function that is uncertain. The CDR3 covers 18 residues. CDR3 coding DNA: TGCGCCAGCAGTACAAGGGCCGCCCCGGGACAGACCCACCGGGGAGCTGTTTTT. Protein sequence: CASSTRAAPGQTHRGAVF.

This rearrangement joins TRBV28 to TRBJ1-4, with 8 bases identical to TRBD1. The CDR3 loop spans 14 amino acids. Per germline, CDR1 MDHEN and CDR2 SYDVKM. The junction had 10 bases not matched to a gene; V was cut back by 6 bases and J by 10 bases. The CDR3 reads CASSQDRVRRKLFF. CDR3 DNA: TGTGCCAGCAGCCAGGACAGGGTTCGAAGAAAACTGTTTTTT.

The chain has TRBV5-5 and TRBJ1-1; D is undetermined. This CDR3 is built from 11 residues. Germline V lookup: CDR1 SGHKS, CDR2 YYEKEE (reference sequence). Trimming took off 7 bases at V and 11 bases at J, with 15 bases between the two ends. The chain's CDR3 is CASDTGHGAFF. CDR3 in DNA: TGTGCCAGCGATACCGGGCACGGGGCTTTCTTT.

The chain employs TRBV18 and TRBJ2-6; the D gene is possibly TRBD1 (5 bases). CDR1 and CDR2 (germline): KGHSH, LQKENI. This CDR3 contains 17 residues. V lost 1 base, J lost 4 bases, and 14 bases lay in between. CDR3: CASSPRQGKSGANVLTF. The DNA for the CDR3 is TGTGCCAGCTCACCACGCCAGGGAAAATCAGGGGCCAACGTCCTGACTTTC.

The rearrangement uses TRBV4-1 and TRBJ1-4; tentative D call: TRBD1 (6 bases). V lost 10 bases and J 4 bases, leaving 19 bases between the germline ends. The germline CDR1 and CDR2 sequences are MGHRA and YSYEKL. The CDR3 covers 15 residues. In DNA form, the CDR3 reads TGCGCCACCGCGGCGGGGGGGCTGGGTAATGAAAAACTGTTTTTT. Residues: CATAAGGLGNEKLFF.

This chain uses TRBV4-3 with TRBJ1-2; 7 positions match TRBD1. The germline gives CDR1 LGHNA, CDR2 YSLEER. The CDR3 consists of 14 residues. Trimming took 0 bases from V and 4 from J; bases not matched to a gene: 2. DNA of the CDR3: TGCGCCAGCAGCCAAGATCACAGGGGCTATGGCTACACCTTC. Amino acids: CASSQDHRGYGYTF.